This T cell receptor beta chain emerged from a study of T cells expressing NK-cell markers. The germline CDR1 and CDR2 sequences are SNHLY and FYNNEI. This CDR3 has 16 amino acids. TCRdb re-called the 5' RACE reads and gives one entry per CDR3 protein, without DNA. This sample carries roughly 390,000 distinct CDR3 sequences, with about 11% going to the ten biggest clones. The rearrangement links TRBV2 to TRBJ2-5; TCRdb gives TRBD1 as the D gene, but with no DNA this cannot be confirmed. Specimen: blood T cells: a sorted CD56 or NKG2C T cell subset, CD4+ or CD8+ T cells, or bulk PBMC T cells (not recorded which). The clonotype was recovered from a woman aged 45-65 years in good health. CDR3 sequence reads: CASSVPKTGSGETQYF.